These T cell receptor beta chains were read from a single sample in a study of T cell responses to AZD1222 COVID-19 vaccine. Generated by immunoSEQ multiplex PCR, the TCRdb table keeps only in-frame clones and is missing some. The sample has under 150,000 clones; more than 85% are singletons. The sample here was peripheral blood, taken on day 0 of AZD1222 vaccination. The source of these receptors is an adult in good health. CDR3s include the opening cysteine and the closing phenylalanine or tryptophan. The D gene is left open where the match is weak. The listing skips clone size in some rows; elsewhere it reads once, few, many or a size class.

J	V	length	size	D	CDR3	DNA
TRBJ1-1	TRBV6-5	14	.	.	CASSWGQAVPEAFF	TGTGCCAGCAGTTGGGGCCAGGCGGTCCCTGAAGCTTTCTTT
TRBJ1-1	TRBV18	14	.	.	CASSPLGGRTEAFF	TGTGCCAGCTCACCTTTGGGGGGGAGAACTGAAGCTTTCTTT
TRBJ1-2	TRBV27	13	.	TRBD1	CASSFGDRDGYTF	TGTGCCAGCAGTTTTGGGGACAGGGATGGCTACACCTTC
TRBJ2-7	TRBV24-1	14	.	.	CATSDSGDSYEQYF	TGTGCCACCAGTGATTCAGGGGATTCCTACGAGCAGTACTTC
TRBJ1-2	TRBV25-1	13	.	.	CASTMDINYGYTF	TGTGCCAGCACCATGGACATAAACTATGGCTACACCTTC
TRBJ2-7	TRBV20-1	12	.	.	CSASTASYEQYF	TGCAGTGCTAGTACAGCCTCCTACGAGCAGTACTTC
TRBJ2-3	TRBV11-3	12	few	.	CASSLLGDTQYF	TGTGCCAGCAGCTTGTTGGGCGATACGCAGTATTTT
TRBJ2-3	TRBV19	16	.	.	CARPCGFNRITDTQYF	TGTGCCCGCCCCTGCGGGTTCAACCGCATTACGGATACGCAGTATTTT
TRBJ2-6	TRBV2	16	.	.	CASKLTAPTGANVLTF	TGTGCCAGCAAATTAACAGCCCCCACTGGGGCCAACGTCCTGACTTTC
TRBJ1-6	TRBV9	12	.	.	CASRDRNSPLHF	TGTGCCAGCAGGGACAGAAATTCACCCCTCCACTTT
TRBJ1-6	TRBV3-1/TRBV3-2	13	.	.	CASSRDPGAPLHF	TGTGCCAGCAGCCGGGACCCCGGGGCACCCCTCCACTTT
TRBJ1-3	TRBV19	14	.	.	CASSITDSGNTIYF	TGTGCCAGTTCCATTACCGACTCTGGAAACACCATATATTTT
TRBJ1-4	TRBV5-1	14	.	.	CASSFQEGYEKLFF	TGCGCCAGCAGCTTTCAGGAAGGGTATGAAAAACTGTTTTTT
TRBJ2-6	TRBV6-5	15	.	TRBD1	CGGGTGHSGANVLTF	TGTGGGGGGGGGACAGGGCACTCTGGGGCCAACGTCCTGACTTTC
TRBJ1-3	TRBV15	15	.	.	CATSRDVGSGNTIYF	TGTGCCACCAGCAGAGATGTGGGCTCTGGAAACACCATATATTTT
TRBJ1-1	TRBV5-6	15	.	.	CASSPPLRENTEAFF	TGTGCCAGCAGCCCACCATTGCGAGAGAACACTGAAGCTTTCTTT
TRBJ2-5	TRBV6-2/TRBV6-3	13	.	.	CASSWGDQETQYF	TGTGCCAGCAGTTGGGGGGACCAAGAGACCCAGTACTTC